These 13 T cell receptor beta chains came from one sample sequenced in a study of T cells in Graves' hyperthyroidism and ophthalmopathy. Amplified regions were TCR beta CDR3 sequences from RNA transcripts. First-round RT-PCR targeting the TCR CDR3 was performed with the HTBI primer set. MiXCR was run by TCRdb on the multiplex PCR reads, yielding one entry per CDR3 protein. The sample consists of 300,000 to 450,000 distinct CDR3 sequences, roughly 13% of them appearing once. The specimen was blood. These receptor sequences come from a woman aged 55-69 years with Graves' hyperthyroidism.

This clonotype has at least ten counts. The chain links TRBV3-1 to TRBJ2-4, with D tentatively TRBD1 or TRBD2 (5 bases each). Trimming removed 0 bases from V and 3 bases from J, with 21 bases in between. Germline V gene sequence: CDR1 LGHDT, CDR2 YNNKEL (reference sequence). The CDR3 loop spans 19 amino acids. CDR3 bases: TGTGCCAGCAGCCAAGAAACAAGCAGGATTGGGACCTTCAAAAACATTCAGTACTTC. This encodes CASSQETSRIGTFKNIQYF.

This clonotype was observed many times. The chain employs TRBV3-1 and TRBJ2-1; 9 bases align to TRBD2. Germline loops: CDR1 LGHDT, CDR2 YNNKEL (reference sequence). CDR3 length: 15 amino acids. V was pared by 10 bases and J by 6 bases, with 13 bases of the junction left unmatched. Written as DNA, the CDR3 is TGTGCCACCAGTAGAGTAGCGGGAGCTCTCAATGAGCAGTTCTTC. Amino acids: CATSRVAGALNEQFF.

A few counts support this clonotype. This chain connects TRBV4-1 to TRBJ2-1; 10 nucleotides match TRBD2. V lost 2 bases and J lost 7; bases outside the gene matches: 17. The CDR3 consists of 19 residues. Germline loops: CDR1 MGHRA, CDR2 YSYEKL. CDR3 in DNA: TGCGCCAGCAGCCAAAAGGGAAGGGGCTCAGCGGGAGGGGGAAATGAGCAGTTCTTC. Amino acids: CASSQKGRGSAGGGNEQFF.

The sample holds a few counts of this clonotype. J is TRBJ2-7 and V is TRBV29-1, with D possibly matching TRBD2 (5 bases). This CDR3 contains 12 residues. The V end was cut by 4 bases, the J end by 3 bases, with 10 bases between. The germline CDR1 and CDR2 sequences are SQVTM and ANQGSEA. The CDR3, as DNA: TGCAGCGTTGCGGGGAATAGCTACGAGCAGTACTTC. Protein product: CSVAGNSYEQYF.

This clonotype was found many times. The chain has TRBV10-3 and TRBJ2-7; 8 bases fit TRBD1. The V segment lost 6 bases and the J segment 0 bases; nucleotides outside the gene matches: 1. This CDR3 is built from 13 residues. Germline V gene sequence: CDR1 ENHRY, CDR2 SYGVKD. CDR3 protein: CAIRTGGSYEQYF. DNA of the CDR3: TGTGCCATCAGAACAGGGGGCTCCTACGAGCAGTACTTC.

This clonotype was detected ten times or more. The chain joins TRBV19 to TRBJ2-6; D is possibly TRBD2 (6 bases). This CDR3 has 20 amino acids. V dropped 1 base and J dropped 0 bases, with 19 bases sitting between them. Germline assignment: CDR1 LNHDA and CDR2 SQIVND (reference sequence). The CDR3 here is CASSIGGGGSQSSGANVLTF. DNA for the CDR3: TGTGCCAGTAGTATAGGGGGCGGAGGGTCCCAGAGCTCTGGGGCCAACGTCCTGACTTTC.

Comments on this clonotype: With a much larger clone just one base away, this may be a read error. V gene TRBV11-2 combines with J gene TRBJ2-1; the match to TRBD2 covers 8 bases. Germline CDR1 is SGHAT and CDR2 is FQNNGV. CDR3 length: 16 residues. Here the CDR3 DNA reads TGTGCCAGCAGCTTAGGCCCGCGGCGGGAGGTCAATGGGCAGTTCTTC. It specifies CASSLGPRREVNGQFF. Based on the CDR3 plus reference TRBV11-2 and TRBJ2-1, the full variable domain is EAGVAQSPRYKIIEKRQSVAFWCNPISGHATLYWYQQILGQGPKLLIQFQNNGVVDDSQLPKDRFSAERLKGVDSTLKIQPAKLEDSAVYLCASSLGPRREVNGQFFGPGTRLTVL.

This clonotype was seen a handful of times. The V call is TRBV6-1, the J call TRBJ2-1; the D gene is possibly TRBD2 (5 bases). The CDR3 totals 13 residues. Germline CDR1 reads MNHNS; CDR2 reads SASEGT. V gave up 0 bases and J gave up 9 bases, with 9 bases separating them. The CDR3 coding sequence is TGTGCCAGCAGTGAAGCGGACTTACTTGAGCAGTTCTTC. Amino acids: CASSEADLLEQFF.

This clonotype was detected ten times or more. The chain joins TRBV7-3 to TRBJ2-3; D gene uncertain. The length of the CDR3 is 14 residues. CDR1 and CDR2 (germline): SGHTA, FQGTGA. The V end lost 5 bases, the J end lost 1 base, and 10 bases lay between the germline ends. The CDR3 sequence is CASSLNGRTDTQYF. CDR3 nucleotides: TGTGCCAGCAGCCTCAACGGCCGCACAGATACGCAGTATTTT.

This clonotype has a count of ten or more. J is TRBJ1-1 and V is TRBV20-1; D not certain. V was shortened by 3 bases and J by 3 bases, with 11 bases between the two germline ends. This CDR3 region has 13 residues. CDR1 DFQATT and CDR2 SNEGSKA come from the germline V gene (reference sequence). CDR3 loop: CSARPQRDTEAFF. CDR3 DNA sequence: TGCAGTGCTAGGCCCCAAAGGGACACTGAAGCTTTCTTT.

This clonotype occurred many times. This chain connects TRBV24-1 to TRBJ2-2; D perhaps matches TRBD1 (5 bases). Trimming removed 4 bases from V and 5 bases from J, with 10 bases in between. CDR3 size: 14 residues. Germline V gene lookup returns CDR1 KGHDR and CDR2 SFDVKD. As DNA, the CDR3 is TGTGCCACCAGTGAGCCAACAGGAACCGGGGAGCTGTTTTTT. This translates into CATSEPTGTGELFF.

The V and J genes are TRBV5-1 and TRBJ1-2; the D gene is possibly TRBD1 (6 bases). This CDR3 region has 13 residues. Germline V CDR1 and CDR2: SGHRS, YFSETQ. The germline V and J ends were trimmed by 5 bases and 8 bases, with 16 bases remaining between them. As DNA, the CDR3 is TGCGCCAGCAGAGAGAGGGGGGCGGGAGGCTACACCTTC. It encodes CASRERGAGGYTF.

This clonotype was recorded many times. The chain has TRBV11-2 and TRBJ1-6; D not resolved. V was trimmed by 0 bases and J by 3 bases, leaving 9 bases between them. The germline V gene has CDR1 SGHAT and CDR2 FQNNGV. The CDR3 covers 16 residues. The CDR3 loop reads CASSLDGSNYNSPLHF. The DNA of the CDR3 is TGTGCCAGCAGCTTAGATGGGTCCAACTATAATTCACCCCTCCACTTT. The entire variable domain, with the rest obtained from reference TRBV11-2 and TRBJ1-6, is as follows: EAGVAQSPRYKIIEKRQSVAFWCNPISGHATLYWYQQILGQGPKLLIQFQNNGVVDDSQLPKDRFSAERLKGVDSTLKIQPAKLEDSAVYLCASSLDGSNYNSPLHFGNGTRLTVT.